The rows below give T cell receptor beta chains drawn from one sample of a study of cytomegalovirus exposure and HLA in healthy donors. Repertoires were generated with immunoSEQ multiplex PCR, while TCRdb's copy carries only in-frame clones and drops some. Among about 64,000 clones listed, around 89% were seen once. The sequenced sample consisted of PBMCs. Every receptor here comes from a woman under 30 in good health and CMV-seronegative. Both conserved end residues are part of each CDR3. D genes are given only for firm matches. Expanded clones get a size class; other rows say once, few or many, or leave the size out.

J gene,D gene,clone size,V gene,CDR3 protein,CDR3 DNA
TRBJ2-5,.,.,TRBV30,CAWTKGLLYQETQYF,TGTGCCTGGACCAAGGGACTGCTGTACCAAGAGACCCAGTACTTC
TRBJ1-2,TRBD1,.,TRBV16,CASSSGTGNYGYTF,TGTGCCAGCAGCTCCGGGACAGGGAACTATGGCTACACCTTC
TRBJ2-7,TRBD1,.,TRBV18,CASSSTPSGGSYEQYF,TGTGCCAGCTCATCAACACCGTCAGGGGGCTCCTACGAGCAGTACTTC
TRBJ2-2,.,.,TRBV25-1,CASSEYEGVGTGELFF,TGTGCCAGCAGTGAATACGAGGGAGTGGGGACCGGGGAGCTGTTTTTT
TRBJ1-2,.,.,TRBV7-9,CASSGQRANYGYTF,TGTGCCAGCAGCGGCCAGCGCGCTAACTATGGCTACACCTTC
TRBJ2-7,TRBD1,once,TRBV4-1,CASSYPGQDYEQYF,TGCGCCAGCAGCTACCCGGGACAGGACTACGAGCAGTACTTC
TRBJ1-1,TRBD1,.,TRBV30,CAWSVGTGGGSTEAFF,TGTGCCTGGAGTGTAGGGACAGGGGGCGGTAGCACTGAAGCTTTCTTT
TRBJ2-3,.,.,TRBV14,CASSPYGGLADTQYF,TGTGCCAGCAGCCCCTATGGGGGCCTGGCAGATACGCAGTATTTT
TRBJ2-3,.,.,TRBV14,CASSPGTFTDTQYF,TGTGCCAGCAGCCCCGGGACTTTCACAGATACGCAGTATTTT
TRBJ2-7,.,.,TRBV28,CAVKGRGRTPYEQYF,TGTGCCGTCAAAGGGCGGGGGCGTACCCCCTACGAGCAGTACTTC
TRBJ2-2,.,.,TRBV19,CASSKEGRSNTGELFF,TGTGCCAGTAGTAAGGAGGGGCGGTCGAACACCGGGGAGCTGTTTTTT
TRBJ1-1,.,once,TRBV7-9,CASSLDTAVVF,TGTGCCAGCAGCTTAGACACGGCGGTGGTCTTT
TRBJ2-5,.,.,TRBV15,CATSRDRALAEQTQYF,TGTGCCACCAGCAGAGATAGAGCGCTGGCGGAGCAGACCCAGTACTTC
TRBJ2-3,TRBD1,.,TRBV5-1,CASSLGGTGGADTQYF,TGCGCCAGCAGCTTGGGCGGGACAGGGGGTGCGGATACGCAGTATTTT
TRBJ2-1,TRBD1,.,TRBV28,CASSFRSWDRGGNEQFF,TGTGCCAGCAGTTTTCGGTCCTGGGACAGGGGAGGCAATGAGCAGTTCTTC
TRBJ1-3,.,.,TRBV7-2,CASSLVWAGGNTIYF,TGTGCCAGCAGCTTAGTATGGGCAGGGGGAAACACCATATATTTT
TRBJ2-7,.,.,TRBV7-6,CASSLWGGLRNEQYF,TGTGCCAGCAGCTTATGGGGGGGCTTGAGAAACGAGCAGTACTTC
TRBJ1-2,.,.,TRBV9,CASSASQGESYTF,TGTGCCAGCAGCGCCTCCCAGGGTGAAAGCTACACCTTC
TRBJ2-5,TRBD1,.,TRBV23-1,CASRPWTGEETQYF,TGCGCCAGCAGACCTTGGACAGGGGAGGAGACCCAGTACTTC
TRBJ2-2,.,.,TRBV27,CATQDREDTGELFF,TGTGCCACCCAAGACAGGGAGGACACCGGGGAGCTGTTTTTT
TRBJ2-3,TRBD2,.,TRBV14,CASSRTSGSADTQYF,TGTGCCAGCAGCCGGACTAGCGGGAGTGCGGATACGCAGTATTTT
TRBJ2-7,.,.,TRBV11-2,CASSPSFGEEYKEQYF,TGTGCCAGCAGCCCCTCCTTCGGGGAGGAGTATAAAGAGCAGTACTTC
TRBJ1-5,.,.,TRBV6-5,CASSYGSGAQPQHF,TGTGCCAGCAGTTACGGTTCAGGGGCCCAGCCCCAGCATTTT
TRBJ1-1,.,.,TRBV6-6,CASLRGDGTEAFF,TGTGCCAGCCTTCGGGGGGACGGCACTGAAGCTTTCTTT
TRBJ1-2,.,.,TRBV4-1,CASSQDVQYGYTF,TGCGCCAGCAGCCAAGATGTTCAGTATGGCTACACCTTC
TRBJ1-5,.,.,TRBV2,CASQGNQYWPQHF,TGTGCCAGCCAGGGGAATCAGTATTGGCCCCAGCATTTT
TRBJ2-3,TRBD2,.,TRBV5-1,CASSSGLAGGRSTDTQYF,TGCGCCAGCAGCTCCGGACTAGCGGGAGGGCGATCGACAGATACGCAGTATTTT
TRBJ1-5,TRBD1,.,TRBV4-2,CASSQADRVGGNQPQHF,TGTGCCAGCAGCCAGGCCGACAGGGTGGGTGGCAATCAGCCCCAGCATTTT
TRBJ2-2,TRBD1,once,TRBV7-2,CASSLAPGGTGELFF,TGTGCCAGCAGCTTGGCACCAGGGGGCACCGGGGAGCTGTTTTTT
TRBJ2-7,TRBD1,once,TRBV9,CASSVAGTGSYEQYF,TGTGCCAGCAGCGTAGCCGGGACAGGCTCCTACGAGCAGTACTTC
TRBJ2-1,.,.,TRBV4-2,CASRSGTQSSYNEQFF,TGTGCCAGCAGGTCAGGGACACAGAGCTCCTACAATGAGCAGTTCTTC
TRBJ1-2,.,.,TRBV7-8,CASSLGGRGSHGYTF,TGTGCCAGCAGCTTAGGAGGGAGAGGATCGCATGGCTACACCTTC
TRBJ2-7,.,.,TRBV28,CASSPRGQGTYEQYF,TGTGCCAGCAGTCCCAGAGGCCAGGGGACCTACGAGCAGTACTTC
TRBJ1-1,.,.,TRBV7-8,CASSLRRGTEAFF,TGTGCCAGCAGCTTAAGGCGGGGCACTGAAGCTTTCTTT
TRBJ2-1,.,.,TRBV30,CAWSVVFRGQFF,TGTGCCTGGAGTGTAGTCTTTCGGGGGCAGTTCTTC